This note documents a single T cell receptor beta chain sequence. Antigen: not known. Germline CDR1 SGHVS, CDR2 FQNEAQ. The V and J ends lost 4 bases and 8 bases respectively, with 17 bases between them. The CDR3 loop spans 14 amino acids. This specimen comes from a study of persistence of HIV-infected CD4 T cells. Study-wide background: CD4+ T cells responding to CMV or HIV-1 Gag were isolated. A median of about 8 years of suppressive ART preceded sampling. Study-wide results and limits: TCRbeta richness was lower in CMV- and Gag-responding cells than in anti-CD3/anti-CD28-responding cells.

Sequencing used immunoSEQ version 4 in survey mode. Some clones are missing from TCRdb's copy, which holds only in-frame ones; the method was immunoSEQ multiplex PCR. The sample lists about 64,000 clones; less than 85% were seen once. An overlapping HIV-1 Gag peptide pool stimulated these cells at 0.95 to 1 ug/peptide/mL. CD40L/CD69 double-negative CD45RO-high memory CD4+ T cells were collected. Adults with HIV-1 started suppressive ART while chronically infected. This receptor was identified in an adult man with HIV who was CMV-seropositive. The source was CD4+ T cells sorted from PBMCs after approximately 19-hour stimulation, collected from a patient who received antiretroviral therapy. This chain connects TRBV7-8 to TRBJ1-2, with D uncertain. In nucleotides, the CDR3 is TGTGCCAGCAGCTCCTCTGGCTGGGCTGGGGGCTACACCTTC. Translating gives CASSSSGWAGGYTF.